Below, 13 T cell receptor beta chains from the same sample are listed, as sequenced in a study of shared clonotypes between healthy human individuals. Only in-frame clones appear in the TCRdb table, and some are missing; sequencing was by immunoSEQ multiplex PCR. The sample lists under 750,000 clones, just under 75% seen once, with less than 2% in the top ten. Sequenced sample: memory CD4+ T cells sorted from blood. Subset indicated: CD45RA-negative fraction. The receptors shown here come from a woman aged 25 to 39 in good health.

This clone was seen ten or more times. The J gene is TRBJ2-7, the V gene TRBV7-3, with D perhaps matching TRBD1 (7 bases). CDR3 length equals 14 residues. CDR1 and CDR2 (germline): SGHTA, FQGTGA. V was trimmed by 3 bases and J by 5 bases, leaving 14 bases between them. CDR3 amino acids: CASSFGGGGDEQYF. The CDR3 bases are TGTGCCAGCAGCTTTGGAGGGGGCGGCGACGAGCAGTACTTC. The full variable domain, in which reference TRBV7-3 and TRBJ2-7 provide the parts outside the CDR3, is GAGVSQTPSNKVTEKGKYVELRCDPISGHTALYWYRQSLGQGPEFLIYFQGTGAADDSGLPNDRFFAVRPEGSVSTLKIQRTERGDSAVYLCASSFGGGGDEQYFGPGTRLTVT.

The chain links TRBV7-8 to TRBJ2-3; D gene uncertain. Per germline, CDR1 SGHVS and CDR2 FQNEAQ. Trimming took 5 bases from V and 10 from J, leaving 19 bases between them. The CDR3 is 14 amino acids. The CDR3 nucleotides read TGTGCCAGCAGCCCTGGGGAAATCCTCTCCCCGCAGTATTTT. As protein: CASSPGEILSPQYF.

This clone was counted only a few times. The CDR3 DNA reads as TGTGCCAGTAGTAGACTGGACAACGAAGCTTTCTTT. Protein: CASSRLDNEAFF. The chain recombines TRBV19 with TRBJ1-1, with a weak D call TRBD1 (5 bases). Trimming cost V 4 bases and J 8 bases, with 11 bases left between them. The CDR3 totals 12 residues. Germline CDR1 LNHDA, CDR2 SQIVND (reference sequence).

V and J are TRBV6-5 and TRBJ2-1; no clear D. Germline CDR1 MNHEY, CDR2 SVGAGI. The CDR3 consists of 12 residues. V was pared by 6 bases and J by 5 bases, with 8 bases between. The CDR3 DNA sequence: TGTGCCAGCAGCGAATACGACAATGAGCAGTTCTTC. This sequence encodes CASSEYDNEQFF.

CDR3 sequence: CSVGGSNTEAFF. The CDR3 DNA reads as TGCAGCGTTGGGGGCTCTAACACTGAAGCTTTCTTT. The gene calls are TRBV29-1 and TRBJ1-1; D perhaps matches TRBD1 (5 bases). This CDR3 has 12 amino acids. Germline values: CDR1 SQVTM, CDR2 ANQGSEA. Between the trimmed V and J ends, which lost 4 bases and 2 bases, there was a span of 8 bases.

This clone was counted a few times. The rearrangement joins TRBV9 to TRBJ1-5, with D possibly matching TRBD1 (6 bases). CDR3 length: 16 amino acids. Between the trimmed V and J ends, which lost 3 bases and 5 bases, there was a span of 18 bases. The V gene's germline CDR1 is SGDLS and CDR2 YYNGEE. The CDR3 coding sequence is TGTGCCAGCAGCGGACCAGAACAGGGCGGGGATCAGCCCCAGCATTTT. Encoded protein: CASSGPEQGGDQPQHF.

Notes on this clone: Other DNA variants within this sample encode the same CDR3. The chain combines TRBV27 with TRBJ1-2; TRBD1 matches at 11 bases. J was trimmed by 4 bases and V by 2 bases; bases with no gene match: 0. In germline, CDR1 is MNHEY, CDR2 SMNVEV (reference sequence). This CDR3 contains 14 residues. This CDR3 reads CASSLGTGGYGYTF. Here the CDR3 DNA reads TGTGCCAGCAGTTTAGGGACAGGGGGCTATGGCTACACCTTC.

The chain combines TRBV11-2 with TRBJ1-1; 8 bases are a match to TRBD1. CDR3 length: 15 amino acids. Germline trimming cut 5 bases from V and 1 base from J; bases unmatched to any gene: 6. Germline-derived CDR1 and CDR2 are SGHAT and FQNNGV. The CDR3 here is CASSPGQGWNTEAFF. The CDR3 nucleotides are TGTGCCAGCAGCCCAGGACAGGGATGGAACACTGAAGCTTTCTTT.

This clone was seen only once. The chain recombines TRBV7-9 with TRBJ1-4, with TRBD1 matching 7 bases. This CDR3 region has 14 residues. J gave up 6 bases and V 6 bases, and 7 bases lay outside the gene matches. In germline, CDR1 is SEHNR, CDR2 FQNEAQ (reference sequence). Written as DNA, the CDR3 is TGTGCCAGCAGAGCCGGACAGGCCGATGAAAAACTGTTTTTT. It is translated as CASRAGQADEKLFF.

The chain combines TRBV5-4 with TRBJ2-7; 12 bases agree with TRBD2. The CDR3 is made up of 17 amino acids. The V gene end was trimmed by 0 bases and the J gene end by 3 bases; junction bases not matched to a gene: 7. Germline CDR1 SGHNT, CDR2 YYREEE (reference sequence). The CDR3 coding sequence is TGTGCCAGCAGCTTGGGACTAGCGGGAGTTTCTGTCTACGAGCAGTACTTC. Protein sequence: CASSLGLAGVSVYEQYF. Using reference TRBV5-4 and TRBJ2-7 for the parts outside the CDR3, the full variable domain is ETGVTQSPTHLIKTRGQQVTLRCSSQSGHNTVSWYQQALGQGPQFIFQYYREEENGRGNFPPRFSGLQFPNYSSELNVNALELDDSALYLCASSLGLAGVSVYEQYFGPGTRLTVT.

The V and J genes are TRBV2 and TRBJ2-1; D unclear. Germline-derived CDR1 and CDR2 are SNHLY and FYNNEI. The CDR3 runs 11 residues. Trimming took off 0 bases at V and 10 bases at J, with 4 bases between the two ends. CDR3 nucleotides: TGTGCCAGCAGTGAAGCGGAAGAGCAGTTCTTC. This codes for CASSEAEEQFF.

This clone was counted only a few times. The gene calls are TRBV4-1 and TRBJ1-5; 7 nucleotides align to TRBD1. The germline V gene has CDR1 MGHRA and CDR2 YSYEKL. Trimming removed 4 bases from V and 4 bases from J; junction bases left unmatched: 7. This CDR3 spans 15 amino acids. CDR3 nucleotide sequence: TGCGCCAGCAGCCTACACGCGGACAGGAATCAGCCCCAGCATTTT. The encoded protein is CASSLHADRNQPQHF.

The genes are TRBV18 and TRBJ2-1; D not resolved. CDR1 and CDR2 (germline): KGHSH, LQKENI. The germline V and J ends were trimmed by 3 bases and 6 bases, with 12 bases remaining between them. This CDR3 has 14 residues. The DNA for the CDR3 is TGTGCCAGCTCACCCCGGGCAGAGCTCAATGAGCAGTTCTTC. It is translated as CASSPRAELNEQFF.